Listed below are T cell receptor beta chains from one sample, sequenced in a study of shared clonotypes between healthy human individuals. Only in-frame clones appear in the TCRdb table, and some are missing; sequencing was by immunoSEQ multiplex PCR. The sample carries 1.4 million to 1.5 million clones, 95% to 97% recorded once. The sequenced material came from naive CD4+ T cells sorted from blood. The receptors stem from a young man in good health. Each CDR3 is given with its conserved first and last residue. The order of the fields is V gene, clone size, D gene, J gene, CDR3 protein, CDR3 DNA. A D gene is named only where the DNA matches it firmly. Size is stated for part of the rows, as once, few or many counts, or as a class when the clone is expanded.

V gene: TRBV27
clone size: NA
D gene: NA
J gene: TRBJ2-5
CDR3 protein: CASRQVRKETQYF
CDR3 DNA: TGTGCCAGCAGACAGGTAAGGAAGGAGACCCAGTACTTC

V gene: TRBV5-4
clone size: NA
D gene: NA
J gene: TRBJ2-7
CDR3 protein: CASSLRDHSYEQYF
CDR3 DNA: TGTGCCAGCAGCTTACGGGACCACTCCTACGAGCAGTACTTC

V gene: TRBV6-1
clone size: once
D gene: TRBD1
J gene: TRBJ2-2
CDR3 protein: CASSLDRATGELFF
CDR3 DNA: TGTGCCAGCTCATTGGACAGGGCCACCGGGGAGCTGTTTTTT

V gene: TRBV27
clone size: NA
D gene: NA
J gene: TRBJ2-7
CDR3 protein: CASSLRNPQQNFYEQYF
CDR3 DNA: TGTGCCAGCAGTTTAAGGAACCCACAGCAAAACTTCTACGAGCAGTACTTC

V gene: TRBV28
clone size: NA
D gene: NA
J gene: TRBJ1-5
CDR3 protein: CASSLVYQPQHF
CDR3 DNA: TGTGCCAGCAGTTTAGTTTATCAGCCCCAGCATTTT

V gene: TRBV27
clone size: NA
D gene: TRBD1
J gene: TRBJ1-2
CDR3 protein: CASSFNRGNGYTF
CDR3 DNA: TGTGCCAGCAGTTTTAACAGGGGTAACGGCTACACCTTC

V gene: TRBV9
clone size: NA
D gene: NA
J gene: TRBJ2-1
CDR3 protein: CASSALTAAEQFF
CDR3 DNA: TGTGCCAGCAGCGCCTTAACAGCCGCTGAGCAGTTCTTC

V gene: TRBV6-1
clone size: NA
D gene: NA
J gene: TRBJ2-7
CDR3 protein: CASSEGPGRF
CDR3 DNA: TGTGCCAGCAGTGAAGGACCAGGGCGATTC

V gene: TRBV7-2
clone size: NA
D gene: TRBD1
J gene: TRBJ2-1
CDR3 protein: CASSRDSSSYNEQFF
CDR3 DNA: TGTGCCAGCAGCCGGGACAGTTCGTCCTACAATGAGCAGTTCTTC

V gene: TRBV7-6
clone size: NA
D gene: NA
J gene: TRBJ2-1
CDR3 protein: CASRPANWRSSYNEQFF
CDR3 DNA: TGTGCCAGCAGACCAGCGAACTGGAGAAGCTCCTACAATGAGCAGTTCTTC

V gene: TRBV19
clone size: NA
D gene: NA
J gene: TRBJ1-5
CDR3 protein: CASTPGSPAQPQHF
CDR3 DNA: TGTGCTAGTACCCCGGGATCCCCCGCGCAGCCCCAGCATTTT

V gene: TRBV27
clone size: NA
D gene: TRBD2
J gene: TRBJ2-7
CDR3 protein: CASSLRTSGGYEQYF
CDR3 DNA: TGTGCCAGCAGTCTCCGGACTAGCGGGGGATACGAGCAGTACTTC

V gene: TRBV29-1
clone size: NA
D gene: NA
J gene: TRBJ2-7
CDR3 protein: CSVGISYEQYF
CDR3 DNA: TGCAGCGTTGGGATCTCCTACGAGCAGTACTTC

V gene: TRBV7-2
clone size: NA
D gene: NA
J gene: TRBJ2-2
CDR3 protein: CASSFTWGHGELFF
CDR3 DNA: TGTGCCAGCAGCTTCACATGGGGCCACGGGGAGCTGTTTTTT

V gene: TRBV7-3
clone size: once
D gene: TRBD1
J gene: TRBJ2-6
CDR3 protein: CASSTGTAGANVLTF
CDR3 DNA: TGTGCCAGCAGCACCGGGACAGCTGGGGCCAACGTCCTGACTTTC